The clone carrying this TCR beta chain came up once. As yet, its antigen is unknown. The V gene's germline CDR1 is SGHVS and CDR2 FQNEAQ. Trimming took 5 bases from V and 3 from J; bases not matched to a gene: 19. The CDR3 covers 18 residues. The sample originates from a study of T cell responses to AZD1222 COVID-19 vaccine. Assay used: immunoSEQ multiplex PCR; TCRdb lists only in-frame clones, some missing. Among 150,000 to 200,000 clones listed, about 92% were seen once. Study-wide points: Repertoires in all cases were sampled only once the peak T cell response had passed.

V and J are TRBV7-8 and TRBJ2-7, with TRBD1 matching over 7 bases. The clonotype was recovered from an adult who received the AZD1222 COVID-19 vaccine. The input for sequencing was peripheral blood, taken 28 days after the second AZD1222 dose. The CDR3 coding sequence is TGTGCCAGCAGCGCAAACCGTCCCCGGGACAGATATTTCTACGAGCAGTACTTC. It specifies CASSANRPRDRYFYEQYF.